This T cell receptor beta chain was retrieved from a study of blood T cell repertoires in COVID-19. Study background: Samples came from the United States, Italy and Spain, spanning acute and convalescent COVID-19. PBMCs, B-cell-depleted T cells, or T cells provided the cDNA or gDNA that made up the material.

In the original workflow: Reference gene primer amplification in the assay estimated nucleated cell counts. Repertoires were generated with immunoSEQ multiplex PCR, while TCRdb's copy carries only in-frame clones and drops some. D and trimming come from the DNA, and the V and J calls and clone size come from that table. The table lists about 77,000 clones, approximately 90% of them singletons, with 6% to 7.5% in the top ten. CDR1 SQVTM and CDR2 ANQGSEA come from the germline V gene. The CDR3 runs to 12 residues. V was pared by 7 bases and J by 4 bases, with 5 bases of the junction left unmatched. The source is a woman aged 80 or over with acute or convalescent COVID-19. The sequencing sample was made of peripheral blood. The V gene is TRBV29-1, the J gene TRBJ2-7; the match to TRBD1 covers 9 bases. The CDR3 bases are TGCAGCGGTAGAGACAGGGGGTACGAGCAGTACTTC. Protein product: CSGRDRGYEQYF.